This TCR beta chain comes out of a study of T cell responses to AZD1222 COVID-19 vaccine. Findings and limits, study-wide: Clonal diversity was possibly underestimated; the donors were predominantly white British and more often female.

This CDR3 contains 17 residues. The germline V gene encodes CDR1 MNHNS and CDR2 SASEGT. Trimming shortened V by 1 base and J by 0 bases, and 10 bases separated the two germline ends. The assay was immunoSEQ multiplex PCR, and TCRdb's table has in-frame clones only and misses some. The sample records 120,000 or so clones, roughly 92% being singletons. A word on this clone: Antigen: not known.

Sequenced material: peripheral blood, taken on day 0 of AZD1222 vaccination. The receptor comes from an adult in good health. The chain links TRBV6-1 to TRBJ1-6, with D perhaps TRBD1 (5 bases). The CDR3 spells CASSEVQGSSYNSPLHF. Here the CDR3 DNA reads TGTGCCAGCAGTGAAGTTCAGGGAAGCTCCTATAATTCACCCCTCCACTTT.